This TCR beta chain is from a study of shared clonotypes between healthy human individuals. General study findings and limits: Only blood underwent sampling, and tissue repertoires likely differ. Donor clonotype sharing was expected to depend on sequencing depth.

The V and J ends lost 6 bases and 0 bases respectively, with 15 bases between them. Germline CDR1 MNHEY, CDR2 SMNVEV (reference sequence). CDR3 size: 16 residues. With regard to this clone: Its specificity is unknown.

Sorted-subset replicate PCR reactions contained roughly 200 ng DNA, corresponding to approximately 30,000 T cell genomes. Generated by immunoSEQ multiplex PCR, the TCRdb table keeps only in-frame clones and is missing some. The sample has roughly 660,000 clones; 90% are singletons. This chain connects TRBV27 to TRBJ2-1, with a weak D call TRBD2 (6 bases). Specimen: memory CD8+ T cells from PBMCs. Subset of the sample: CD45RO+ cells pooled with CCR7-negative TemRA cells. The source is a man between 18 and 35 years old in good health. Some clones in this sample may be carry-over from other donors' samples. The CDR3 loop is CASRRGGANSYNEQFF. CDR3 nucleotide sequence: TGTGCCAGCAGAAGGGGCGGGGCTAACTCCTACAATGAGCAGTTCTTC.